Listed below are T cell receptor beta chains from one sample, sequenced in a study of blood T cells in healthy people across ages. Each CDR3 protein gets one entry after TCRdb re-called the 5' RACE reads with MiXCR. The profile shows 600,000 to 800,000 distinct CDR3 sequences, roughly half of them singletons. The sequenced sample was blood. These receptors originate from an elderly woman in good health. The CDR3 runs from the conserved cysteine through the conserved F or W. A D gene is named only where the DNA matches it firmly. Expanded clones are given a class, and other clones once, few, many or no size at all.

v_call,j_call,clone_size,d_call,cdr3_nt,cdr3_aa
TRBV5-1,TRBJ2-7,NA,NA,TGCGCCAGCAGCTTGGAGACCCCCTACAATGAGCAGTACTTC,CASSLETPYNEQYF
TRBV4-3,TRBJ1-2,NA,NA,TGCGCCAGCAGCCCTTACCACCCTAGAACAAACTATGGCTACACCTTC,CASSPYHPRTNYGYTF
TRBV3-1,TRBJ1-6,many,NA,TGTGCCAGCAGCCCAGGGGTAAGGTCACCCCTCCACTTT,CASSPGVRSPLHF
TRBV3-1,TRBJ1-5,few,NA,TGTGCCAGCAGCCAAGATGGTAGGGGTAGTCAGCCCCAGCATTTT,CASSQDGRGSQPQHF
TRBV30,TRBJ1-2,NA,TRBD1,TGTGCCTGGACCCGCGGGACAGGGGGCAGTGGCTACACCTTC,CAWTRGTGGSGYTF
TRBV7-2,TRBJ2-1,few,NA,TGTGCCAGCAGCTTAAGAAGCGTCAGTGAGCAGTTCTTC,CASSLRSVSEQFF
TRBV20-1,TRBJ2-7,many,TRBD2,TGCAGTGCTCCCCTAGCGGGAGTCCGCAACGAGCAGTACTTC,CSAPLAGVRNEQYF
TRBV6-6,TRBJ2-1,NA,TRBD1,TGTGCCAGCAGTTACTCGAATCCGGACAGGGGCAATGAGCAGTTCTTC,CASSYSNPDRGNEQFF
TRBV9,TRBJ2-1,many,TRBD2,TGTGCCAGCAGCCCCGAGGAGGGACTAGCGGGGTACAATGAGCAGTTCTTC,CASSPEEGLAGYNEQFF
TRBV9,TRBJ2-3,NA,NA,TGTGCCAGCAGCGCGGCTCGGGGGCGCACAGATACGCAGTATTTT,CASSAARGRTDTQYF
TRBV30,TRBJ1-2,few,NA,TGTGCCTGGAGTTGGGAAGACAGGACTACCTATGGCTACACCTTC,CAWSWEDRTTYGYTF
TRBV2,TRBJ2-7,many,TRBD2,TGTGCCTTCGGGGCTAGCGGAGCTTACGAGCAGTACTTC,CAFGASGAYEQYF
TRBV12-3/TRBV12-4,TRBJ1-2,many,NA,TGTGCCAGCAGTCAAGACCCTGTCTATGGCTACACCTTC,CASSQDPVYGYTF
TRBV6-5,TRBJ1-5,NA,NA,TGTGCCAGCAGGCCGGGCGGGGGCAATCAGCCCCAGCATTTT,CASRPGGGNQPQHF
TRBV6-5,TRBJ2-2,many,TRBD1,TGTGCCAGCAGTATACTGACAGGGATCAGCGGGGAGCTGTTTTTT,CASSILTGISGELFF
TRBV27,TRBJ2-3,NA,NA,TGTGCCAGCAGTTCACCCGAGACTAGCACAGATACGCAGTATTTT,CASSSPETSTDTQYF
TRBV12-3/TRBV12-4,TRBJ1-2,many,NA,TGTGCCAGCAGTCCGACGACGGGGGCGGTATATGGCTACACCTTC,CASSPTTGAVYGYTF
TRBV21-1,TRBJ1-6,NA,NA,TGTGCCAGCAGGGTGACAGGCAACAATTCACCCCTCCACTTT,CASRVTGNNSPLHF
TRBV20-1,TRBJ2-7,NA,NA,TGCAGTGCTCCGAGCGATACTCTCTCCTACGAGCAGTACTTC,CSAPSDTLSYEQYF
TRBV12-3/TRBV12-4,TRBJ2-1,NA,NA,TGTGCCAGCAGTTTATTGCCTCTGACCGCTCCCATGAGGGGTTCCTACAATGAGCAGTTCTTC,CASSLLPLTAPMRGSYNEQFF
TRBV28,TRBJ2-7,NA,TRBD2,TGTGCCAGCAGAAAAGGGACTAGCGGGGGGCAGGTCTACGAGCAGTACTTC,CASRKGTSGGQVYEQYF
TRBV20-1,TRBJ2-1,many,NA,TGCAGTGCTCTCAGGAGGGGAGGCGATGAGCAGTTCTTC,CSALRRGGDEQFF
TRBV11-2,TRBJ2-5,few,NA,TGTGCCAGCAGCTTAGACCCCCTTCCAACGGAGACCCAGTACTTC,CASSLDPLPTETQYF
TRBV7-2,TRBJ2-5,once,TRBD2,TGTGCCAGCAGCTCCGTACTAGCGGGACAAGAGACCCAGTACTTC,CASSSVLAGQETQYF